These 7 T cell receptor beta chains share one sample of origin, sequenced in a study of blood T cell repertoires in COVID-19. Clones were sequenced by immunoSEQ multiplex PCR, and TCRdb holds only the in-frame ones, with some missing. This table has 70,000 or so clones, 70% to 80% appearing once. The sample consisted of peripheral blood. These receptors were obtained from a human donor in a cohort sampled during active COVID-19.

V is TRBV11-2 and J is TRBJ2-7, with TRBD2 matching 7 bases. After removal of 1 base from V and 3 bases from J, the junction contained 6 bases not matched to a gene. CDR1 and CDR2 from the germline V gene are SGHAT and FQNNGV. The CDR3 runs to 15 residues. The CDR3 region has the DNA TGTGCCAGCAGCTTAGGGGAGGGAACCCTCTACGAGCAGTACTTC. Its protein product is CASSLGEGTLYEQYF.

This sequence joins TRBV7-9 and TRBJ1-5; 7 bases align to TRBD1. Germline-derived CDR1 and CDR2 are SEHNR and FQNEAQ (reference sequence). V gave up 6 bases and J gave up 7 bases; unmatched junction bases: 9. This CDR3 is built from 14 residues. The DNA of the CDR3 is TGTGCCAGCAGTTTTGACAGGGATGGGCAGCCCCAGCATTTT. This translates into CASSFDRDGQPQHF.

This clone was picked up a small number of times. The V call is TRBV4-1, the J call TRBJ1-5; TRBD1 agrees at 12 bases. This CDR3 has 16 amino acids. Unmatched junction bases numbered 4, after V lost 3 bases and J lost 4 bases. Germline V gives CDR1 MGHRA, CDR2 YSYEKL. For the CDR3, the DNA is TGCGCCAGCAGCCACGGGACAGGGGGCGCGAATCAGCCCCAGCATTTT. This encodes CASSHGTGGANQPQHF.

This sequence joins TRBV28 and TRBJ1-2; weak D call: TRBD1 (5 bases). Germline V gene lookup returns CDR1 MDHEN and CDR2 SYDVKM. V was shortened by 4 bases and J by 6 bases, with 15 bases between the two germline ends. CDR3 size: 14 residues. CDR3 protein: CASSYWGEGDGYTF. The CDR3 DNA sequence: TGTGCCAGCAGTTATTGGGGGGAGGGCGATGGCTACACCTTC.

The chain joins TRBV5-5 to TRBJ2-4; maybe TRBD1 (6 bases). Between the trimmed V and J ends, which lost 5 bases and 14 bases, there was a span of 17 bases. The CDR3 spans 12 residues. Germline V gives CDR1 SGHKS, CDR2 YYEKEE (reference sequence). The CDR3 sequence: CASSQRGGVEYF. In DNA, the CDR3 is TGTGCCAGCAGTCAGCGAGGGGGAGTCGAGTACTTC.

The CDR3 region is CASSPLGQEQETQYF. DNA of the CDR3: TGCGCCAGCAGCCCCCTAGGACAGGAGCAAGAGACCCAGTACTTC. This sequence joins TRBV5-1 and TRBJ2-5; 7 bases agree with TRBD1. The CDR3 has 15 amino acids. After removal of 4 bases from V and 2 bases from J, the junction contained 8 bases not matched to a gene. The germline V gene has CDR1 SGHRS and CDR2 YFSETQ.

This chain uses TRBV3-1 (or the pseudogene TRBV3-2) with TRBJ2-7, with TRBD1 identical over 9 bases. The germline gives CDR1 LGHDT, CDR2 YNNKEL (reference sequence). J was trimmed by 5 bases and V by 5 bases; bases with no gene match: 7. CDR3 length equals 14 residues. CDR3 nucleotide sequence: TGTGCCAGCAGCGTGGGACAGGGCTGGGACGAGCAGTACTTC. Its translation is CASSVGQGWDEQYF.